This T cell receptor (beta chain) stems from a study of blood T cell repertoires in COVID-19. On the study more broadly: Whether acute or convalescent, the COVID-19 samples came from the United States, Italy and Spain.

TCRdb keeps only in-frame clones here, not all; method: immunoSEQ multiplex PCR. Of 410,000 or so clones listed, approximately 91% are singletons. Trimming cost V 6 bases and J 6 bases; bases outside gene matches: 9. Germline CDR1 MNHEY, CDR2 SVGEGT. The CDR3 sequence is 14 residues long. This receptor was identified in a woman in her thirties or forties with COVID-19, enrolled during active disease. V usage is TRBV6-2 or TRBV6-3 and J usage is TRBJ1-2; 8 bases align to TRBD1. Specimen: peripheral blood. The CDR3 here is CASSRDRGSHGYTF. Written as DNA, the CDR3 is TGTGCCAGCAGCCGAGACAGGGGCTCCCATGGCTACACCTTC.